This entry is about one TCR beta chain. Its antigen is unidentified. TCRdb keeps only in-frame clones here, not all; method: immunoSEQ multiplex PCR. The sample lists 130,000 to 150,000 clones; approximately 90% were seen once. The data were obtained in a study of T cell responses to AZD1222 COVID-19 vaccine. Broader study findings: Donors, mostly white British, included more females; clonal diversity was possibly underestimated.

The sequence came from an adult in good health. The starting material was peripheral blood, obtained on day 0 of AZD1222 vaccination.

The CDR3 bases are TGTGCCAGCAGTCACCTGGGACAGAACACTGAAGCTTTCTTT. Translating gives CASSHLGQNTEAFF. This rearrangement joins TRBV6-2 or TRBV6-3 to TRBJ1-1, with D possibly TRBD1 on 6 matching bases. Germline lookup yields CDR1 MNHEY and CDR2 SVGEGT. This CDR3 spans 14 amino acids. Trimming removed 5 bases from V and 1 base from J, with 11 bases in between.